This TCR beta chain was identified in a study of CD8 T cells in Susac syndrome. Across the whole study: Patients with Susac syndrome were therapy-naive, on corticosteroids, or on intravenous immunoglobulin alone at the time that blood was drawn.

Random-hexamer reverse transcription was applied to about 0.5 to 1 ug RNA. Amplification of the TCR beta CDR3 was carried out by immunoSEQ multiplex PCR, which spanned a total of 54 Vbeta and 13 Jbeta segments. TCRdb fed the immunoSEQ multiplex PCR reads into MiXCR, producing one record per CDR3 protein. This table has under 300,000 distinct CDR3 sequences, almost 97% appearing once. Note on this clonotype: The antigen remains undetermined.

Study-level results: The CD4+ T cell repertoires, which came from Susac syndrome patients, showed no sign of clonal expansion.

Sequencing was carried out using CD4+ T cells from PBMCs. The receptor comes from a human donor with Susac syndrome.

DNA for the CDR3: TGTGCCAGCAGCTTAACAGCGGGTATCGACGAGCAGTACTTC. It yields the protein CASSLTAGIDEQYF. V usage is TRBV7-2 and J usage is TRBJ2-7; D is possibly TRBD2 (6 bases). The V gene's germline CDR1 is SGHTA and CDR2 FQGNSA. There are 14 residues in the CDR3. Trimming took 2 bases from V and 5 from J, leaving 13 bases between them.